The clone carrying this T cell receptor beta chain was picked up one time. The data are from a study of cytomegalovirus exposure and HLA in healthy donors. PCR amplification relied on 60 Vbeta primers (plus 13 Jbeta primers). The data were produced by immunoSEQ multiplex PCR, yet TCRdb's version contains in-frame clones alone and is incomplete. The sample lists around 190,000 clones; more than 65% were seen once. Trimming left V 7 bases short and J 4 bases short, with 13 bases between. The CDR3 sequence is 13 residues long. Germline CDR1 MDHEN, CDR2 SYDVKM. The rearrangement uses TRBV28 and TRBJ1-2; the D gene is possibly TRBD1 (5 bases). The sample taken for sequencing was PBMCs. The TCR comes from a woman aged 50 to 65 in good health and CMV-seronegative. The CDR3 DNA reads TGTGCCAGCATCGGAGGGGTGGGCTATGGCTACACCTTC. Translated, it gives CASIGGVGYGYTF.